These 31 T cell receptor beta chains originate from one sample sequenced in a study of cytomegalovirus exposure and HLA in healthy donors. The PCR had 60 Vbeta and 13 Jbeta primers. Some clones are missing from TCRdb's copy, which holds only in-frame ones; the method was immunoSEQ multiplex PCR. The repertoire holds about 300,000 clones, with 86% as singletons. The sample was PBMCs. The receptors originated from a man aged 40-55 years in good health and CMV-seropositive.

This rearrangement joins TRBV10-1 to TRBJ1-1; TRBD1 matches 9 bases. Germline trimming cut 0 bases from V and 7 bases from J; bases unmatched to any gene: 0. The CDR3 runs 13 residues. CDR1 WNHNN and CDR2 SYGVQD come from the germline V gene (reference sequence). The CDR3 protein is CASSESTGGEAFF. As DNA, the CDR3 is TGCGCCAGCAGTGAGTCGACAGGGGGTGAAGCTTTCTTT.

This clone showed up just once. The chain has TRBV7-8 and TRBJ1-5; TRBD1 agrees at 8 bases. The V gene end was trimmed by 3 bases and the J gene end by 8 bases; junction bases not matched to a gene: 6. CDR1 is SGHVS, CDR2 FQNEAQ, per germline. The CDR3 runs to 14 residues. Written as DNA, the CDR3 is TGTGCCAGCAGCTTGCGACAGGGGTTAGAGCCCCAGCATTTT. Amino acids: CASSLRQGLEPQHF. The full variable domain, rest sourced from reference TRBV7-8 and TRBJ1-5, is GAGVSQSPRYKVAKRGQDVALRCDPISGHVSLFWYQQALGQGPEFLTYFQNEAQLDKSGLPSDRFFAERPEGSVSTLKIQRTQQEDSAVYLCASSLRQGLEPQHFGDGTRLSIL.

To note about this clone: Distinct nucleotide sequences in the sample also encode this CDR3. The V gene is TRBV6-6, the J gene TRBJ2-3; D remains ambiguous. Germline CDR1 is MNHNY and CDR2 is SVGAGI (reference sequence). Trimming left V 0 bases short and J 4 bases short, with 5 bases between. The CDR3 consists of 13 residues. CDR3 DNA: TGTGCCAGCAGTTACTCAGAGCCAGATACGCAGTATTTT. This gives the protein CASSYSEPDTQYF.

This sequence joins TRBV5-4 and TRBJ1-2; D may be TRBD1 (6 bases). In germline, CDR1 is SGHNT, CDR2 YYREEE (reference sequence). V shed 3 bases and J shed 3 bases, with 15 bases lying between them. The length of the CDR3 is 15 residues. The CDR3 region has the DNA TGTGCCAGCAGCTATGGACAGAATTTTGACTATGGCTACACCTTC. Translated, it gives CASSYGQNFDYGYTF.

The table lists this clone with a count of one. The chain joins TRBV19 to TRBJ2-7, with 11 bases lining up with TRBD1. V lost 6 bases to trimming and J lost 2 bases; unmatched junction nucleotides: 6. Germline CDR1 and CDR2: LNHDA and SQIVND (reference sequence). There are 15 residues in the CDR3. The CDR3 here is CASRVGTGGPYEQYF. The CDR3 DNA reads TGTGCCAGTAGGGTCGGGACAGGGGGACCCTACGAGCAGTACTTC.

This clone was seen only a few times. The chain uses TRBV19 and TRBJ2-6; D is perhaps TRBD1 (6 bases). Trimming pared 10 bases from V and 2 bases from J, leaving 12 bases between. The CDR3 extends over 14 amino acids. Germline-derived CDR1 and CDR2 are LNHDA and SQIVND (reference sequence). CDR3 amino acids: CATDRFAGANVLTF. The CDR3 DNA reads TGTGCCACCGACAGGTTTGCTGGGGCCAACGTCCTGACTTTC.

This chain links TRBV19 with TRBJ1-5, with 7 bases that match TRBD1. The J segment lost 1 base and the V segment lost 1 base, leaving 1 base of the junction unmatched. Germline assignment: CDR1 LNHDA and CDR2 SQIVND (reference sequence). The length of the CDR3 is 15 residues. The CDR3 loop is CASSIAGGSNQPQHF. The CDR3 region has the DNA TGTGCCAGTAGTATAGCAGGGGGAAGCAATCAGCCCCAGCATTTT.

The chain recombines TRBV7-3 with TRBJ1-1; D unclear. The CDR3 length is 14 residues. Germline V CDR1 and CDR2: SGHTA, FQGTGA. Trimming removed 8 bases from V and 3 bases from J, with 16 bases in between. CDR3 in amino acids: CASAQTVRDTEAFF. DNA for the CDR3: TGTGCCAGCGCCCAAACGGTGAGGGACACTGAAGCTTTCTTT. Full variable domain (remainder filled in from reference TRBV7-3 and TRBJ1-1): GAGVSQTPSNKVTEKGKYVELRCDPISGHTALYWYRQSLGQGPEFLIYFQGTGAADDSGLPNDRFFAVRPEGSVSTLKIQRTERGDSAVYLCASAQTVRDTEAFFGQGTRLTVV.

The chain employs TRBV6-6 and TRBJ2-1; D is perhaps TRBD1 (6 bases). Germline CDR1 MNHNY, CDR2 SVGAGI (reference sequence). This CDR3 contains 14 residues. V lost 2 bases, J lost 6 bases, and 11 bases lay in between. The CDR3 DNA reads TGTGCCAGCAGTTACGGGGCAGGGGCCAATGAGCAGTTCTTC. Residues: CASSYGAGANEQFF.

This chain uses TRBV28 with TRBJ2-1, with 9 bases that match TRBD2. This CDR3 comprises 19 residues. Germline V gene sequence: CDR1 MDHEN, CDR2 SYDVKM. With V trimmed by 10 bases and J by 0 bases, 19 bases remained unmatched. Here the CDR3 DNA reads TGTGCCACTTCATTCGCTAGCGGGCTAGCGGGAAGCTCCTACAATGAGCAGTTCTTC. Its protein is CATSFASGLAGSSYNEQFF.

The chain joins TRBV4-2 to TRBJ2-7, with D unclear. Trimming took off 5 bases at V and 5 bases at J, with 16 bases between the two ends. Germline V gene data show CDR1 as LGHNA and CDR2 as YNFKEQ. The CDR3 is 14 residues long. The DNA of the CDR3 is TGTGCCAGCAGCAACCCCGACATCCCAAACGAGCAGTACTTC. It specifies CASSNPDIPNEQYF.

V usage is TRBV13 and J usage is TRBJ1-1, with D possibly being TRBD1 (6 bases). The ends were cut back, 6 bases at V and 0 bases at J, with 11 bases in the middle. Germline CDR1 is PRHDT and CDR2 is FYEKMQ (reference sequence). This CDR3 has 14 residues. CDR3 DNA sequence: TGTGCCAGCAGTACAACAGGGCTGAACACTGAAGCTTTCTTT. Translation gives CASSTTGLNTEAFF.

The chain carries TRBV7-9 and TRBJ2-5; D not resolved. The DNA end is more similar to TRBJ2-7, so the J call may be wrong. The germline V gene encodes CDR1 SEHNR and CDR2 FQNEAQ (reference sequence). The CDR3 spans 12 residues. CDR3 amino acids: CASSLLTSEQYF. Written as DNA, the CDR3 is TGTGCCAGCAGCCTACTGACATCCGAGCAGTACTTC.

J is TRBJ2-2 and V is TRBV7-3; D is uncertain. V was pared by 4 bases and J by 5 bases, with 14 bases between. The CDR3 consists of 15 residues. Germline CDR1 reads SGHTA; CDR2 reads FQGTGA. CDR3 nucleotides: TGTGCCAGCAGCTCCGCGTTAGCCGGGACCGGGGAGCTGTTTTTT. Translated, it gives CASSSALAGTGELFF.

This clone was counted once. The chain employs TRBV30 and TRBJ1-5; D unresolved. The germline V and J ends were trimmed by 2 bases and 6 bases, with 17 bases remaining between them. The germline V gene encodes CDR1 GTSNPN and CDR2 SVGIG (reference sequence). The CDR3 is 15 amino acids. The CDR3 loop is CAWSLTGGFAQPQHF. DNA for the CDR3: TGTGCCTGGAGTCTAACCGGTGGTTTTGCTCAGCCCCAGCATTTT. Looking up the rest from reference TRBV30 and TRBJ1-5 gives the full variable domain: SQTIHQWPATLVQPVGSPLSLECTVEGTSNPNLYWYRQAAGRGLQLLFYSVGIGQISSEVPQNLSASRPQDRQFILSSKKLLLSDSGFYLCAWSLTGGFAQPQHFGDGTRLSIL.

V gene TRBV28 combines with J gene TRBJ2-2, with a tentative D call TRBD2 (6 bases). CDR3 length: 18 residues. Trimming removed 6 bases at V and 0 bases at J, with 20 bases between. From germline, CDR1 is MDHEN and CDR2 SYDVKM. In DNA form, the CDR3 reads TGTGCCAGCAGCCGATGGGGCGGCGGGACTCCGAACACCGGGGAGCTGTTTTTT. Amino acids: CASSRWGGGTPNTGELFF.

The chain has TRBV5-4 and TRBJ1-3, with 10 bases matching TRBD1. The germline CDR1 and CDR2 sequences are SGHNT and YYREEE (reference sequence). V was clipped by 5 bases and J by 8 bases; unmatched bases: 7. CDR3 length equals 14 residues. DNA for the CDR3: TGTGCCAGCAGTCCCGGGACAGGGGTCGACACCATATATTTT. It specifies CASSPGTGVDTIYF.

This clone has a handful of counts. The chain joins TRBV5-6 to TRBJ2-7, with 7 bases fitting TRBD2. Germline V lookup: CDR1 SGHDT, CDR2 YYEEEE. V was pared by 3 bases and J by 3 bases, with 0 bases of the junction left unmatched. This CDR3 contains 12 residues. The CDR3 spells CASSWEGYEQYF. CDR3 DNA sequence: TGTGCCAGCAGCTGGGAGGGCTACGAGCAGTACTTC. The full variable domain, its missing parts supplied by reference TRBV5-6 and TRBJ2-7, is DAGVTQSPTHLIKTRGQQVTLRCSPKSGHDTVSWYQQALGQGPQFIFQYYEEEERQRGNFPDRFSGHQFPNYSSELNVNALLLGDSALYLCASSWEGYEQYFGPGTRLTVT.

The chain carries TRBV4-2 and TRBJ1-3, with D maybe TRBD1 (6 bases). Germline lookup yields CDR1 LGHNA and CDR2 YNFKEQ. Trimming stripped 7 bases from V and 4 bases from J, with 8 bases between. This CDR3 contains 12 residues. The CDR3 sequence: CASNTGGNTIYF. The CDR3 region has the DNA TGTGCCAGCAATACAGGGGGAAACACCATATATTTT.

The rearrangement links TRBV27 to TRBJ2-7; D is perhaps TRBD2 (5 bases). CDR3 length equals 13 residues. The ends were cut back, 5 bases at V and 5 bases at J, with 13 bases in the middle. Germline assignment: CDR1 MNHEY and CDR2 SMNVEV (reference sequence). CDR3 protein: CASSGWAGNEQYF. The CDR3 DNA reads TGTGCCAGCAGTGGATGGGCCGGGAACGAGCAGTACTTC.

The V call is TRBV27, the J call TRBJ2-1; weak D call: TRBD2 (6 bases). The germline V gene encodes CDR1 MNHEY and CDR2 SMNVEV (reference sequence). Trimming removed 5 bases at V and 6 bases at J, with 11 bases between. The CDR3 is 13 residues long. CDR3 in amino acids: CASSQLTSNEQFF. CDR3 nucleotides: TGTGCCAGCAGTCAATTGACTAGCAATGAGCAGTTCTTC.

Note on this clone: The same CDR3 can be traced to other DNA sequences in this sample. The chain joins TRBV4-3 to TRBJ1-2; D unresolved. V was clipped by 4 bases and J by 3 bases, with 12 bases between them. The CDR3 loop spans 14 amino acids. From germline, CDR1 is LGHNA and CDR2 YSLEER. DNA for the CDR3: TGCGCCAGCAGCCGATCTCCCCCGGACTATGGCTACACCTTC. Residues: CASSRSPPDYGYTF.

The chain links TRBV9 to TRBJ1-4, with D possibly TRBD1 on 5 matching bases. Germline V gene sequence: CDR1 SGDLS, CDR2 YYNGEE. The CDR3 totals 14 residues. V lost 4 bases to trimming and J lost 4 bases, with 11 bases between them. CDR3 in DNA: TGTGCCAGCAGCTCCCACGGGGGTAATGAAAAACTGTTTTTT. Its translation is CASSSHGGNEKLFF.

The chain couples TRBV11-3 to TRBJ2-1; 12 positions match TRBD2. V lost 5 bases, J lost 7 bases, and 9 bases stayed unmatched. There are 16 residues in the CDR3. CDR1 and CDR2 from the germline V gene are SGHNT and YENEEA. The CDR3 sequence is CASSPPLAGGRNEQFF. CDR3 DNA: TGTGCCAGCAGCCCCCCCCTAGCGGGAGGGAGGAATGAGCAGTTCTTC.

The chain is built from TRBV7-9 and TRBJ2-7; unclear D gene. Germline CDR1 is SEHNR and CDR2 is FQNEAQ (reference sequence). The germline V and J ends were trimmed by 1 base and 0 bases, with 13 bases remaining between them. The length of the CDR3 is 16 residues. CDR3 sequence (DNA): TGTGCCAGCAGCTTAGTGGCCGGGTCAAACTCCTACGAGCAGTACTTC. Protein product: CASSLVAGSNSYEQYF.

The chain joins TRBV7-9 to TRBJ1-3, with 9 bases aligning to TRBD1. Trimming at V came to 4 bases and at J to 2 bases, leaving 6 bases not matched to a gene. This CDR3 comprises 16 residues. Germline V gene lookup returns CDR1 SEHNR and CDR2 FQNEAQ (reference sequence). The CDR3 DNA sequence: TGTGCCAGCAGCTCGACAGGGGGTCTTGCTGGAAACACCATATATTTT. Translating it yields CASSSTGGLAGNTIYF. Together with reference TRBV7-9 and TRBJ1-3, the CDR3 gives the full variable domain: DTGVSQNPRHKITKRGQNVTFRCDPISEHNRLYWYRQTLGQGPEFLTYFQNEAQLEKSRLLSDRFSAERPKGSFSTLEIQRTEQGDSAMYLCASSSTGGLAGNTIYFGEGSWLTVV.

This clone was detected a few times. V usage is TRBV6-5 and J usage is TRBJ2-7, with D unresolved. The CDR3 sequence is 13 residues long. Germline V lookup: CDR1 MNHEY, CDR2 SVGAGI. V lost 4 bases, J lost 2 bases, and 9 bases lay in between. CDR3 sequence (DNA): TGTGCCAGCAGTTCAGGCAGAGCCTACGAGCAGTACTTC. Its translation is CASSSGRAYEQYF.

This clone has more than one count but fewer than ten. J is TRBJ2-7 and V is TRBV28, with TRBD2 matching 8 bases. The ends lost 4 bases at V and 3 bases at J; junction bases unmatched: 8. Germline V lookup: CDR1 MDHEN, CDR2 SYDVKM. The CDR3 is 15 residues long. The CDR3 loop reads CASSSPGGGIYEQYF. CDR3 coding DNA: TGTGCCAGCAGTTCCCCCGGGGGGGGGATCTACGAGCAGTACTTC. Drawing the rest from reference TRBV28 and TRBJ2-7, the complete variable domain is DVKVTQSSRYLVKRTGEKVFLECVQDMDHENMFWYRQDPGLGLRLIYFSYDVKMKEKGDIPEGYSVSREKKERFSLILESASTNQTSMYLCASSSPGGGIYEQYFGPGTRLTVT.

The V and J genes are TRBV28 and TRBJ1-3, with a possible D match to TRBD1 (5 bases). Germline lookup yields CDR1 MDHEN and CDR2 SYDVKM. There are 14 residues in the CDR3. V was pared by 6 bases and J by 0 bases, with 9 bases between. The CDR3 here is CASREDISGNTIYF. The CDR3 DNA follows: TGTGCCAGCAGAGAGGACATCTCTGGAAACACCATATATTTT.

The rearrangement uses TRBV19 and TRBJ2-5; D may be TRBD2 (5 bases). The V gene lost 4 bases and the J gene lost 4 bases, with 19 bases spanning the gap. Germline lookup yields CDR1 LNHDA and CDR2 SQIVND (reference sequence). This CDR3 is 16 amino acids long. DNA of the CDR3: TGTGCCAGTAGTAAGGGTGAGCGGAGCAGTATAGAGACCCAGTACTTC. Amino acid sequence: CASSKGERSSIETQYF.

This chain links TRBV7-2 with TRBJ2-5; the D gene is possibly TRBD2 (6 bases). With 5 bases removed from V and 2 bases from J, the gap between germline ends came to 12 bases. This CDR3 comprises 14 residues. CDR1 and CDR2 (germline): SGHTA, FQGNSA. CDR3 residues: CASSPTGTQETQYF. As DNA, the CDR3 is TGTGCCAGCAGCCCGACCGGGACTCAAGAGACCCAGTACTTC.